Presented here are 9 T cell receptor beta chains from one specimen sequenced in a study of blood T cell repertoires in COVID-19. Clones were read by immunoSEQ multiplex PCR, and TCRdb kept only the in-frame ones, dropping some. The sample lists approximately 130,000 clones, 75% to 90% seen once, with under 35% in the top ten. Input material: peripheral blood. The receptors derive from a man aged 70 or older with active or convalescent COVID-19.

J is TRBJ1-2 and V is TRBV6-5; the match to TRBD1 covers 9 bases. CDR1 and CDR2 from the germline V gene are MNHEY and SVGAGI. CDR3 length: 15 amino acids. The trim removed 4 bases at V and 8 bases at J, leaving 11 bases unmatched. The DNA of the CDR3 is TGTGCCAGCAGTTTGGCGGGACAGGGAGATAGAGGCTACACCTTC. It yields the protein CASSLAGQGDRGYTF.

The rearrangement uses TRBV3-1 (or the pseudogene TRBV3-2) and TRBJ2-3; D perhaps matches TRBD2 (5 bases). Trimming pared 0 bases from V and 2 bases from J, leaving 9 bases between. The CDR3 covers 15 residues. Germline V gene sequence: CDR1 LGHDT, CDR2 YNNKEL (reference sequence). CDR3 sequence: CASSQDPRDTDTQYF. The CDR3 nucleotides are TGTGCCAGCAGCCAAGATCCGAGGGACACAGATACGCAGTATTTT.

The rearrangement uses TRBV5-1 and TRBJ2-7; 12 bases align to TRBD2. The CDR3 covers 16 residues. V lost 1 base and J lost 5; bases outside the gene matches: 7. The germline gives CDR1 SGHRS, CDR2 YFSETQ. The CDR3 is CASSLSRLAGVHEQYF. The CDR3 DNA reads TGCGCCAGCAGCTTGTCCCGACTAGCGGGAGTCCACGAGCAGTACTTC.

This chain uses TRBV4-1 with TRBJ2-1; D might be TRBD2 (6 bases). Looked up from germline, CDR1 is MGHRA and CDR2 is YSYEKL. The CDR3 has 14 residues. V was trimmed by 2 bases and J by 8 bases, leaving 13 bases between them. In nucleotides, the CDR3 is TGCGCCAGCAGCCAATTGGTCGGGAGCCATGAGCAGTTCTTC. As protein: CASSQLVGSHEQFF.

The chain combines TRBV28 with TRBJ2-3; D may be TRBD1 (5 bases). CDR3 length: 16 residues. Germline V lookup: CDR1 MDHEN, CDR2 SYDVKM. Trimming removed 1 base at V and 3 bases at J, with 14 bases between. The DNA of the CDR3 is TGTGCCAGCAGTTTATTCGGACACCCACCGACAGATACGCAGTATTTT. This gives the protein CASSLFGHPPTDTQYF.

The chain employs TRBV27 and TRBJ2-3; the D gene is possibly TRBD2 (6 bases). Germline V lookup: CDR1 MNHEY, CDR2 SMNVEV (reference sequence). The germline V and J ends were trimmed by 7 bases and 1 base, with 12 bases remaining between them. The CDR3 is 14 amino acids. The CDR3 loop reads CASTLSGGTDTQYF. For the CDR3, the DNA is TGTGCCAGCACCTTGTCGGGGGGCACAGATACGCAGTATTTT.

The chain recombines TRBV7-8 with TRBJ2-2; D perhaps matches TRBD1 (5 bases). The CDR3 is 16 residues long. From germline, CDR1 is SGHVS and CDR2 FQNEAQ. Trimming shortened V by 5 bases and J by 0 bases, and 13 bases separated the two germline ends. The CDR3 DNA follows: TGTGCCAGCAGCCTTCGACAGTCCCCGAACACCGGGGAGCTGTTTTTT. It is translated as CASSLRQSPNTGELFF.

The chain carries TRBV12-3 or TRBV12-4 and TRBJ2-1; D remains unclear. The CDR3 loop spans 11 amino acids. V lost 3 bases to trimming and J lost 14 bases, with 11 bases between them. Here the CDR3 DNA reads TGTGCCAGCAGTTTGGGTCTAGGCGAGTTCTTC. The encoded protein is CASSLGLGEFF.

This rearrangement joins TRBV7-8 to TRBJ2-7; TRBD2 matches at 11 bases. V lost 10 bases to trimming and J lost 4 bases; unmatched junction nucleotides: 15. The CDR3 is made up of 16 amino acids. Germline CDR1 is SGHVS and CDR2 is FQNEAQ. CDR3 amino acids: CATSPVRLAGTYEQYF. The CDR3 DNA follows: TGTGCCACCTCACCAGTTAGACTAGCGGGGACATACGAGCAGTACTTC.